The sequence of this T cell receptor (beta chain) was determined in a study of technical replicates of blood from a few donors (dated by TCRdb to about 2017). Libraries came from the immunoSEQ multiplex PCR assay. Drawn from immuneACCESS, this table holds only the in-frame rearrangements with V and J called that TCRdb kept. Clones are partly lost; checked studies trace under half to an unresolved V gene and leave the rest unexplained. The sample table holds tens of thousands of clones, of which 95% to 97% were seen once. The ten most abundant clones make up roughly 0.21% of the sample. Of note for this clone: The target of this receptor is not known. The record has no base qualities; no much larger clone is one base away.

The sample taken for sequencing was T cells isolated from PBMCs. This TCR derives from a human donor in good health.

In nucleotides, the sequence is TGCGCCAGCAGGCAAAGGGACAGGGGGAACACCGGGGAGCTGTTTTTT. Its protein product is CASRQRDRGNTGELFF. The V and J segments used are TRBV10-2 and TRBJ2-2; a stretch of 10 junction bases matches TRBD1. According to the germline V gene, CDR1 reads WSHSY and CDR2 reads SAAADI. The V end gives up 6 bases and the J end 1 base, leaving 5 bases in the junction not matched to a gene. Spanning cysteine to phenylalanine, the CDR3 consists of 16 amino acids. CDR3 DNA only is kept here, 48 bases in frame from base 1.